This T cell receptor (beta chain) was retrieved from a study of blood T cell repertoires in COVID-19. About the research overall: Samples came from the United States, Italy and Spain, spanning acute and convalescent COVID-19. Nucleic acid was either cDNA or gDNA, and it came from T cells, B-cell-depleted T cells, or PBMCs.

Trimming stripped 6 bases from V and 6 bases from J, with 24 bases between. This CDR3 spans 16 amino acids. Germline CDR1 reads MDHEN; CDR2 reads SYDVKM. Under the authors' procedure: Using reference gene primer amplification, nucleated cell counts were estimated. Data came from immunoSEQ multiplex PCR; TCRdb stores just in-frame clones and leaves some out. V and J calls and clone size come straight from that table; D and trimming were deduced from the DNA. The sample shows 150,000 or so clones, approximately 92% of them seen only once. This clone was counted a few times. Enrolled during active infection, Seattle patients were then followed longitudinally.

This sequence joins TRBV28 and TRBJ2-7; D might be TRBD2 (7 bases). Sequences were obtained from peripheral blood. The receptor was isolated from a man aged 18 to 30 with COVID-19, enrolled during active disease. CDR3 in amino acids: CASSLGAGVRSVEQYF. The CDR3, as DNA: TGTGCCAGCAGCCTGGGGGCGGGGGTGAGATCGGTCGAGCAGTACTTC. Using reference TRBV28 and TRBJ2-7 for the parts outside the CDR3, the full variable domain is DVKVTQSSRYLVKRTGEKVFLECVQDMDHENMFWYRQDPGLGLRLIYFSYDVKMKEKGDIPEGYSVSREKKERFSLILESASTNQTSMYLCASSLGAGVRSVEQYFGPGTRLTVT.